A single sample is the source of the 29 T cell receptor beta chains below, sequenced in a study of PD-L1 blockade in urothelial cancer. Documented time point: pretreatment peripheral blood. Here immunoSEQ multiplex PCR was the method, and the copy in TCRdb shows in-frame clones only, minus some. The sample has approximately 63,000 clones, roughly 77% seen once. The material sequenced was PBMCs, taken around atezolizumab (anti-PD-L1) treatment. All receptors come from a man in his 70s with urothelial cancer.

The V call is TRBV5-1, the J call TRBJ2-3; D gene ambiguous. The CDR3 extends over 12 amino acids. In germline, CDR1 is SGHRS, CDR2 YFSETQ. The V and J ends lost 4 bases and 0 bases respectively, with 3 bases between them. Written as DNA, the CDR3 is TGCGCCAGCAGCCCTAGCACAGATACGCAGTATTTT. This translates into CASSPSTDTQYF.

This clone was seen a few times. V is TRBV30 and J is TRBJ1-1; 8 bases line up with TRBD1. Germline V gene sequence: CDR1 GTSNPN, CDR2 SVGIG (reference sequence). The CDR3 is made up of 13 amino acids. After removal of 5 bases from V and 5 bases from J, the junction contained 7 bases not matched to a gene. Written as DNA, the CDR3 is TGTGCCTGGCTCAGGGGGCTGGGAACTGAAGCTTTCTTT. Encoded protein: CAWLRGLGTEAFF.

V and J are TRBV29-1 and TRBJ1-2; maybe TRBD1 (6 bases). Germline CDR1 and CDR2: SQVTM and ANQGSEA. This CDR3 region has 14 residues. The V end was cut by 4 bases, the J end by 5 bases, with 17 bases between. CDR3 sequence (DNA): TGCAGCGTTGTGGGCCGGGACACCCTTTATGGCTACACCTTC. Its translation is CSVVGRDTLYGYTF.

This chain uses TRBV12-5 with TRBJ1-2; D unresolved. There are 15 residues in the CDR3. The V end was cut by 5 bases, the J end by 5 bases, with 18 bases between. The V gene's germline CDR1 is LGHNT and CDR2 FRNRAP. CDR3 coding DNA: TGTGCTAGTGGTCCTGACTGGACTAGGTGGTATGGCTACACCTTC. Translated: CASGPDWTRWYGYTF.

The rearrangement uses TRBV7-3 and TRBJ2-3; D gene uncertain. The CDR3 is made up of 13 amino acids. V was pared by 2 bases and J by 7 bases, with 10 bases between. Per the germline V gene, CDR1 is SGHTA and CDR2 is FQGTGA. CDR3: CASSLAKENTQYF. The CDR3 nucleotides read TGTGCCAGCAGCTTAGCTAAAGAGAATACGCAGTATTTT.

The chain has TRBV9 and TRBJ2-2; D remains ambiguous. Germline V gene data show CDR1 as SGDLS and CDR2 as YYNGEE. V lost 0 bases to trimming and J lost 3 bases, with 6 bases between them. The CDR3 length is 14 residues. In DNA form, the CDR3 reads TGTGCCAGCAGCGTAGCTACTGACACCGGGGAGCTGTTTTTT. Translation: CASSVATDTGELFF.

The chain links TRBV6-6 to TRBJ2-7, with D perhaps matching TRBD2 (5 bases). The CDR3 has 13 residues. V was pared by 7 bases and J by 0 bases, with 10 bases between. CDR1 is MNHNY, CDR2 SVGAGI, per germline (reference sequence). The chain's CDR3 is CASTEGSSYEQYF. For the CDR3, the DNA is TGTGCCAGCACGGAAGGGAGCTCCTACGAGCAGTACTTC.

V is TRBV6-1 and J is TRBJ1-1; 7 positions match TRBD1. CDR3 length: 16 amino acids. Germline V gene lookup returns CDR1 MNHNS and CDR2 SASEGT. The V segment lost 1 base and the J segment 10 bases; nucleotides outside the gene matches: 15. The CDR3 loop is CASSEGGLEGARGAFF. For the CDR3, the DNA is TGTGCCAGCAGTGAAGGTGGGTTGGAGGGGGCGCGGGGAGCTTTCTTT.

V gene TRBV28 combines with J gene TRBJ2-7; TRBD1 matches 8 bases. The germline V gene has CDR1 MDHEN and CDR2 SYDVKM. V was clipped by 7 bases and J by 4 bases; unmatched bases: 6. This CDR3 has 13 residues. In DNA form, the CDR3 reads TGTGCCAGCATTGGGACAGGCTTTTACGAGCAGTACTTC. Amino acid sequence: CASIGTGFYEQYF.

This clone was seen more than once but under ten times. The V gene is TRBV4-2, the J gene TRBJ1-1; D perhaps matches TRBD1 (5 bases). Germline CDR1 and CDR2: LGHNA and YNFKEQ. The CDR3 consists of 15 residues. Trimming cost V 0 bases and J 6 bases, with 14 bases left between them. The CDR3 protein is CASSQDEASGAEAFF. CDR3 bases: TGTGCCAGCAGCCAAGATGAGGCGTCGGGGGCTGAAGCTTTCTTT.

The chain links TRBV7-3 to TRBJ2-2, with D perhaps TRBD1 (6 bases). V was clipped by 6 bases and J by 0 bases, with 11 bases between them. The V gene's germline CDR1 is SGHTA and CDR2 FQGTGA. The length of the CDR3 is 15 residues. The CDR3 spells CASSWDIANTGELFF. Written as DNA, the CDR3 is TGTGCCAGCAGTTGGGACATCGCGAACACCGGGGAGCTGTTTTTT.

The sample holds one count of this clone. The chain couples TRBV5-1 to TRBJ2-7, with 7 bases aligning to TRBD1. Germline lookup yields CDR1 SGHRS and CDR2 YFSETQ. The V and J ends lost 3 bases and 3 bases, in that order; junction bases with no gene match: 3. The CDR3 runs 13 residues. The CDR3 protein is CASSSRQGYEQYF. The CDR3 nucleotides read TGCGCCAGCAGCTCCCGACAGGGCTACGAGCAGTACTTC.

V usage is TRBV11-2 and J usage is TRBJ2-7; weak D call: TRBD1 (8 bases). Trimming left V 5 bases short and J 5 bases short, with 16 bases between. Germline CDR1 and CDR2: SGHAT and FQNNGV. The CDR3 is made up of 14 amino acids. The CDR3, as DNA: TGTGCCAGCAGCCGGGAGGCGACAGGGGACGAGCAGTACTTC. It is translated as CASSREATGDEQYF.

This clone is a singleton in its sample. CDR3 region: CASSRGLAFTDTQYF. CDR3 in DNA: TGTGCCAGCAGCCGGGGACTAGCGTTCACAGATACGCAGTATTTT. The chain joins TRBV7-6 to TRBJ2-3, with 10 nucleotides matching TRBD2. V shed 5 bases, J shed 2 bases, and the junction held 4 bases outside the gene matches. Germline CDR1 is SGHVS and CDR2 is FNYEAQ. The CDR3 length is 15 residues.

The chain employs TRBV19 and TRBJ2-7; 8 bases align to TRBD2. The CDR3 totals 12 residues. CDR1 and CDR2 from the germline V gene are LNHDA and SQIVND (reference sequence). V dropped 4 bases and J dropped 7; count of bases not matched to a gene: 3. The CDR3 loop reads CASSTTSAEQYF. The CDR3 DNA is TGTGCCAGTAGTACGACTAGCGCTGAGCAGTACTTC.

The genes are TRBV7-9 and TRBJ2-3, with 15 bases that match TRBD2. This CDR3 region has 17 residues. With V trimmed by 5 bases and J by 7 bases, 10 bases remained unmatched. CDR1 is SEHNR and CDR2 is FQNEAQ in the germline V gene (reference sequence). This CDR3 is CASSRGLAGGPVNTQYF. The CDR3 DNA reads as TGTGCCAGCAGCAGAGGACTAGCGGGAGGGCCGGTGAATACGCAGTATTTT.

The chain is built from TRBV4-3 and TRBJ2-1; D gene uncertain. Germline assignment: CDR1 LGHNA and CDR2 YSLEER. V was cut by 1 base and J by 5 bases, with 15 bases left in between. The CDR3 length is 16 residues. CDR3 coding DNA: TGCGCCAGCAGCCAAGGGCTAGGAGCATTAAACAATGAGCAGTTCTTC. Protein product: CASSQGLGALNNEQFF.

The chain links TRBV10-1 to TRBJ1-3; TRBD1 might be the D (5 bases). This CDR3 contains 16 residues. V gave up 2 bases and J gave up 4 bases, with 15 bases separating them. CDR1 is WNHNN, CDR2 SYGVQD, per germline (reference sequence). The CDR3 spells CASSESSGEGGNTIYF. Here the CDR3 DNA reads TGCGCCAGCAGTGAGAGTTCGGGGGAGGGAGGAAACACCATATATTTT.

This clone has more than one count but fewer than ten. J is TRBJ2-2 and V is TRBV12-5; 9 positions match TRBD2. Germline lookup yields CDR1 LGHNT and CDR2 FRNRAP. V was pared by 6 bases and J by 2 bases, with 1 base of the junction left unmatched. The CDR3 runs 14 residues. The CDR3 loop is CASGTSGNTGELFF. DNA of the CDR3: TGTGCTAGTGGGACTAGCGGCAACACCGGGGAGCTGTTTTTT.

The chain employs TRBV4-1 and TRBJ1-3; possibly TRBD1 for D (5 bases). V dropped 4 bases and J dropped 6 bases, with 13 bases sitting between them. The CDR3 is made up of 14 amino acids. The germline V gene encodes CDR1 MGHRA and CDR2 YSYEKL. CDR3: CASSRPEGENTIYF. CDR3 nucleotide sequence: TGCGCCAGCAGCCGCCCCGAAGGGGAAAACACCATATATTTT.

For this clone: Additional DNA sequences in this sample encode the identical CDR3. The chain couples TRBV9 to TRBJ2-2; a weak D match, TRBD1 (6 bases). Deletions cut 0 bases from V and 3 bases from J, with 9 bases between. CDR1 is SGDLS, CDR2 YYNGEE, per germline. The length of the CDR3 is 15 residues. Here the CDR3 reads CASSVGGGDTGELFF. The CDR3 DNA reads TGTGCCAGCAGCGTAGGTGGGGGCGACACCGGGGAGCTGTTTTTT. Looking up the rest from reference TRBV9 and TRBJ2-2 gives the full variable domain: DSGVTQTPKHLITATGQRVTLRCSPRSGDLSVYWYQQSLDQGLQFLIQYYNGEERAKGNILERFSAQQFPDLHSELNLSSLELGDSALYFCASSVGGGDTGELFFGEGSRLTVL.

This rearrangement joins TRBV19 to TRBJ2-6; the D is unclear. CDR1 and CDR2 from the germline V gene are LNHDA and SQIVND (reference sequence). This CDR3 is built from 14 residues. V gave up 7 bases and J gave up 0 bases, with 7 bases separating them. The CDR3 bases are TGTGCCAGTAAACGAGGCTCTGGGGCCAACGTCCTGACTTTC. Protein product: CASKRGSGANVLTF.

The chain recombines TRBV19 with TRBJ2-7; possibly TRBD2 for D (5 bases). The CDR3 extends over 16 amino acids. Per the germline V gene, CDR1 is LNHDA and CDR2 is SQIVND (reference sequence). Deletions cut 3 bases from V and 0 bases from J, with 15 bases between. The CDR3 nucleotides read TGTGCCAGTAGTATTTCAACGGGGTCCGGCTCCTACGAGCAGTACTTC. Its protein product is CASSISTGSGSYEQYF.

The genes are TRBV2 and TRBJ1-1, with no clear D. Trimming took 8 bases from V and 5 from J, leaving 12 bases between them. Germline-derived CDR1 and CDR2 are SNHLY and FYNNEI. This CDR3 spans 12 amino acids. The CDR3 DNA is TGTGCCAGCTTGAGGGTGGGGACTGAAGCTTTCTTT. Residues: CASLRVGTEAFF.

The chain recombines TRBV27 with TRBJ2-3; 12 nucleotides line up with TRBD1. Trimming removed 6 bases from V and 5 bases from J; junction bases left unmatched: 12. Germline V gene lookup returns CDR1 MNHEY and CDR2 SMNVEV (reference sequence). There are 17 residues in the CDR3. CDR3 residues: CASRLGGTGGFGDTQYF. DNA of the CDR3: TGTGCCAGCAGACTCGGCGGGACAGGGGGCTTCGGAGATACGCAGTATTTT.

J is TRBJ2-7 and V is TRBV29-1; D is perhaps TRBD2 (6 bases). The CDR3 loop spans 13 amino acids. Germline assignment: CDR1 SQVTM and CDR2 ANQGSEA. V was cut by 5 bases and J by 0 bases, with 11 bases left in between. CDR3 region: CSVTGGPSYEQYF. The CDR3, as DNA: TGCAGCGTTACCGGGGGTCCCTCCTACGAGCAGTACTTC.

The J gene is TRBJ2-7, the V gene TRBV7-3; TRBD1 agrees at 7 bases. Trimming took 5 bases from V and 6 from J; bases not matched to a gene: 7. There are 13 residues in the CDR3. Germline V gene sequence: CDR1 SGHTA, CDR2 FQGTGA. The CDR3 protein is CASSARQGGEQYF. CDR3 bases: TGTGCCAGCAGCGCCAGACAGGGCGGCGAGCAGTACTTC.

The chain recombines TRBV27 with TRBJ1-1, with unresolved D. The V end was cut by 6 bases, the J end by 4 bases, with 12 bases between. Germline loops: CDR1 MNHEY, CDR2 SMNVEV (reference sequence). The length of the CDR3 is 13 residues. The CDR3 loop reads CASSPYPGTEAFF. For the CDR3, the DNA is TGTGCCAGCAGCCCCTACCCGGGCACTGAAGCTTTCTTT.

The V gene is TRBV14, the J gene TRBJ2-7; 9 nucleotides line up with TRBD2. Germline CDR1 reads SGHDN; CDR2 reads FVKESK. This CDR3 is 15 amino acids long. V was pared by 4 bases and J by 2 bases, with 6 bases of the junction left unmatched. CDR3 sequence (DNA): TGTGCCAGCAGCCCATATAGCGGGAGCGCCTACGAGCAGTACTTC. Amino acid sequence: CASSPYSGSAYEQYF.